This entry lists 10 T cell receptor beta chains sequenced from one sample in a study of blood T cells in healthy people across ages. A second PCR, run for roughly 7 to 11 cycles, used a sample-barcoded 5' primer plus a J-beta primer mix. TCRdb re-called the 5' RACE reads through MiXCR, storing one row per CDR3 protein. The data contain about 1.6 million distinct CDR3 sequences, approximately 32% of them singletons. Sequences were obtained from blood. The receptors were sampled from a woman aged 25 to 39 in good health.

The chain couples TRBV7-8 to TRBJ2-5; D may match TRBD1 or TRBD2 (5 bases each). Germline-derived CDR1 and CDR2 are SGHVS and FQNEAQ. CDR3 length: 15 amino acids. Trimming removed 4 bases from V and 5 bases from J, with 17 bases in between. The chain's CDR3 is CASSWLWGSGETQYF. The CDR3 nucleotides are TGTGCCAGCAGCTGGCTCTGGGGGTCCGGGGAGACCCAGTACTTC.

The rearrangement uses TRBV11-3 and TRBJ2-1, with a tentative D call TRBD2 (5 bases). Deletions cut 3 bases from V and 5 bases from J, with 11 bases between. The CDR3 runs to 14 residues. CDR1 SGHNT and CDR2 YENEEA come from the germline V gene. The CDR3 DNA reads TGTGCCAGCAGCTTGGTGAACGGGAACAATGAGCAGTTCTTC. This codes for CASSLVNGNNEQFF.

About this clonotype: This may stem from a read error, because a much larger clone lies one nucleotide away. The gene calls are TRBV29-1 and TRBJ2-5; a possible D gene is TRBD1 (8 bases). This CDR3 region has 15 residues. Germline values: CDR1 SQVTM, CDR2 ANQGSEA. CDR3 amino acids: CGVRLGSQGGQTQYF. The CDR3 nucleotides read TGCGGCGTTCGTTTAGGATCACAGGGGGGGCAGACCCAGTACTTC.

The rearrangement joins TRBV28 to TRBJ2-4; TRBD2 is a possible D gene (5 bases). TRBJ2-7 matches the DNA end more closely, so the J call is doubtful. Per the germline V gene, CDR1 is MDHEN and CDR2 is SYDVKM. This CDR3 comprises 15 residues. The CDR3 is CASSFVRAGGYEQYF. The CDR3 DNA is TGTGCCAGCAGTTTTGTGAGGGCCGGAGGCTACGAGCAGTACTTC.

The chain is built from TRBV24-1 and TRBJ2-5, with 8 bases identical to TRBD2. Germline loops: CDR1 KGHDR, CDR2 SFDVKD. CDR3 length: 14 residues. V lost 4 bases and J lost 1; bases outside the gene matches: 1. CDR3 protein: CATSERGVQETQYF. As DNA, the CDR3 is TGTGCCACCAGTGAGCGGGGGGTCCAAGAGACCCAGTACTTC.

V gene TRBV6-2 or TRBV6-3 combines with J gene TRBJ2-3, with 10 bases fitting TRBD2. The junction had 15 bases not matched to a gene; V was cut back by 4 bases and J by 2 bases. The CDR3 loop spans 19 amino acids. Germline CDR1 and CDR2: MNHEY and SVGEGT. This CDR3 reads CASSSFFQTSGLYTDTQYF. CDR3 DNA: TGTGCCAGCAGTTCATTCTTTCAGACTAGCGGGCTATACACAGATACGCAGTATTTT.

The chain combines TRBV10-3 with TRBJ2-1; 7 nucleotides align to TRBD1. V dropped 4 bases and J dropped 7; count of bases not matched to a gene: 16. The CDR3 totals 17 residues. Germline V gene sequence: CDR1 ENHRY, CDR2 SYGVKD. The CDR3: CAISGQGDRQETNEQFF. DNA for the CDR3: TGTGCCATCAGTGGCCAGGGGGATCGTCAGGAAACGAATGAGCAGTTCTTC.

The chain carries TRBV2 and TRBJ2-3; 7 positions agree with TRBD2. The CDR3 has 15 residues. The germline V gene has CDR1 SNHLY and CDR2 FYNNEI. V trimming: 2 bases; J trimming: 4 bases; junction bases outside the gene matches: 6. The CDR3 is CASSEMGGSADTQYF. The CDR3 DNA sequence: TGTGCCAGCAGTGAAATGGGCGGGAGCGCAGATACGCAGTATTTT.

The chain links TRBV20-1 to TRBJ2-3, with 7 positions matching TRBD1. Losses at the gene ends were 8 bases for V and 0 bases for J; bases not matched to a gene: 14. Germline CDR1 and CDR2: DFQATT and SNEGSKA (reference sequence). The CDR3 length is 16 residues. CDR3 sequence: CSPPRPRDSSTDTQYF. The CDR3 DNA reads as TGCAGTCCCCCAAGGCCCCGGGACAGTAGCACAGATACGCAGTATTTT.

CDR3 sequence reads: CSARPSAGTRTDTQYF. DNA of the CDR3: TGCAGTGCTAGACCATCCGCCGGGACCAGAACAGATACGCAGTATTTT. The chain couples TRBV20-1 to TRBJ2-3; D may correspond to TRBD1 or TRBD2 (5 bases each). V gave up 2 bases and J gave up 3 bases, with 18 bases separating them. CDR3 size: 16 residues. Germline CDR1 DFQATT, CDR2 SNEGSKA (reference sequence).